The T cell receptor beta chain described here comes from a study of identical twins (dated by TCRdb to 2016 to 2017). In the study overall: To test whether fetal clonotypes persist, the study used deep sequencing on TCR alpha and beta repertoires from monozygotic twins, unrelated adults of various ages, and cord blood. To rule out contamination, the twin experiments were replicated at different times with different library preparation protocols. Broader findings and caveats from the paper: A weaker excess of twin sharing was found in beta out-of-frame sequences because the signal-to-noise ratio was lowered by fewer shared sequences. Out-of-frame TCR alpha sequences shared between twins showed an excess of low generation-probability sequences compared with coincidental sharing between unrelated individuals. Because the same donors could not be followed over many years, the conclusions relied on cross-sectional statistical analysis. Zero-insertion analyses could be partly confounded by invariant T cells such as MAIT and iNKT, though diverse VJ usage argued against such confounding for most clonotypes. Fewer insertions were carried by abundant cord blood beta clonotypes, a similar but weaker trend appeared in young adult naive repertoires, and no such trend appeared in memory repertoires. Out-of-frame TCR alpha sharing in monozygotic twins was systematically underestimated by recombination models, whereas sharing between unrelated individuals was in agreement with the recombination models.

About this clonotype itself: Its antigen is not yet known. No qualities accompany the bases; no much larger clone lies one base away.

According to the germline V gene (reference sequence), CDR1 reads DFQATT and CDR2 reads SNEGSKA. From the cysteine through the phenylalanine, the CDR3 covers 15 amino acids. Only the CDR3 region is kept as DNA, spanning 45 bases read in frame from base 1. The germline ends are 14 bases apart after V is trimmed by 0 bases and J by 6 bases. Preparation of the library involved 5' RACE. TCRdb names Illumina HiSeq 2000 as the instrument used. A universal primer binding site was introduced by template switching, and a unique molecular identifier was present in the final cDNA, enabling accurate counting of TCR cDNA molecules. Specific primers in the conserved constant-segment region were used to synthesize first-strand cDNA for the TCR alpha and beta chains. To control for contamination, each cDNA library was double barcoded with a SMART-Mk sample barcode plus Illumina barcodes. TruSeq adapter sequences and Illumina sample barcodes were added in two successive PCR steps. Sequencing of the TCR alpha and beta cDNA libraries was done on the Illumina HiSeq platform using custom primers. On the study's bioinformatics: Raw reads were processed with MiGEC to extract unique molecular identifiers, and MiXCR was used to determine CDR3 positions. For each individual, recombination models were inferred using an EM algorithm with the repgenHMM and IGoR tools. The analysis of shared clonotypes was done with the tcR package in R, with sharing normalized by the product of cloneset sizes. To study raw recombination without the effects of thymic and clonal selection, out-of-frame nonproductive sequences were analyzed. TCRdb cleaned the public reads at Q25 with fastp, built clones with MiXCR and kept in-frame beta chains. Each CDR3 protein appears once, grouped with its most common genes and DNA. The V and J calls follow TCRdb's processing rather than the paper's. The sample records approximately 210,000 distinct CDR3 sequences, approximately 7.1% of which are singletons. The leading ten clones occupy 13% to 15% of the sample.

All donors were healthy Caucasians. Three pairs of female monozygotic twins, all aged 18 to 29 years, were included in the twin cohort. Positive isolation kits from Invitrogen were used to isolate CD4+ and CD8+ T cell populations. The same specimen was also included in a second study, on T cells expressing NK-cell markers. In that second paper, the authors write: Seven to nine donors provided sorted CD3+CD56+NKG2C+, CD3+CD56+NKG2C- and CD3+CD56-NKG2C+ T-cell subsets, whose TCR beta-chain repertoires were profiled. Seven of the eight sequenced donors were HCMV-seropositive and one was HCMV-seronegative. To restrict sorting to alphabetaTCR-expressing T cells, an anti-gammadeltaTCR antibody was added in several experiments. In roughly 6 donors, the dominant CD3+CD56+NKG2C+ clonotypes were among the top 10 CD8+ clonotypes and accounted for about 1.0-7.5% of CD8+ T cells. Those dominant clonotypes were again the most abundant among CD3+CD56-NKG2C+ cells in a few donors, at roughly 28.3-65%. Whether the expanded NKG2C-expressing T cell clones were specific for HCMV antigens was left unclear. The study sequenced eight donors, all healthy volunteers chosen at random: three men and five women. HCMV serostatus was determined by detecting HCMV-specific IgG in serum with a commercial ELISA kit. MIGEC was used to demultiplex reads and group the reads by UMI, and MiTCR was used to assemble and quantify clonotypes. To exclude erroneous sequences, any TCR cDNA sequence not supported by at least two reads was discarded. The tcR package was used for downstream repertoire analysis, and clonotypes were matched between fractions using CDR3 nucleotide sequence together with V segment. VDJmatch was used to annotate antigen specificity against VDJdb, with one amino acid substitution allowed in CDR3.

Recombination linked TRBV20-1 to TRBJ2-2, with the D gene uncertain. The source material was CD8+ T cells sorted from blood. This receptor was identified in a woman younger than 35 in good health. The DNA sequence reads TGCAGTGCTAGAGATCACTGGGCACTTCCCGGGGAGCTGTTTTTT. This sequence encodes CSARDHWALPGELFF.